Sequencing of this T cell receptor beta chain was carried out in a study of blood T cell repertoires in COVID-19. For the study at large: Sites in the United States, Italy and Spain provided acute and convalescent COVID-19 samples. PBMCs, B-cell-depleted T cells, or T cells provided the cDNA or gDNA that made up the material.

About this clone itself: Other DNA sequences within the sample encode an identical CDR3.

Authors' processing steps: Nucleated cell number was recorded as an estimate derived from reference gene primer amplification. TCRdb's copy holds only in-frame clones and misses some; the assay was immunoSEQ multiplex PCR. D and trimming were read from the DNA, whereas the V and J calls and clone size are those reported in that table. Of 70,000 to 100,000 clones detected, less than 75% appear once; the ten largest clones hold about 26%. Material for sequencing was peripheral blood. This receptor was obtained from a woman between 55 and 75 years old in a cohort sampled during active or convalescent COVID-19.

The CDR3 sequence is CSVDRGGTDTQYF. CDR3 DNA: TGCAGCGTTGACAGGGGCGGCACAGATACGCAGTATTTT. This chain joins TRBV29-1 and TRBJ2-3; TRBD1 might be the D (6 bases). Germline V CDR1 and CDR2: SQVTM, ANQGSEA. The CDR3 sequence is 13 residues long. The ends were cut back, 3 bases at V and 1 base at J, with 8 bases in the middle.